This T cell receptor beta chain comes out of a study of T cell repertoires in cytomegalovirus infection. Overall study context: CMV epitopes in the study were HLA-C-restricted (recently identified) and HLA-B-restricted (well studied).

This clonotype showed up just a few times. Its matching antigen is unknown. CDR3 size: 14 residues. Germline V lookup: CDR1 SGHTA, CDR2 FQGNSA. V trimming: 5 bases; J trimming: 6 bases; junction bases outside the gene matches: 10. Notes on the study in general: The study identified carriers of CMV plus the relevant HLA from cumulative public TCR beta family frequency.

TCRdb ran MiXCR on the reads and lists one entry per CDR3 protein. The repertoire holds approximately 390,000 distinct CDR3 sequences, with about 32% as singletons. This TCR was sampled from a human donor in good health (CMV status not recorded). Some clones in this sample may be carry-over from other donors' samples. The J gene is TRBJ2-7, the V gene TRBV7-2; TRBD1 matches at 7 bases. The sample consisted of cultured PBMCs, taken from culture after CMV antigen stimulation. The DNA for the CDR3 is TGTGCCAGCAGCCCCCGACAGGGTTTAGGCGAGCAGTACTTC. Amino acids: CASSPRQGLGEQYF.